This T cell receptor (beta chain) was identified in a study of T cells of healthy individuals. This CDR3 has 14 amino acids. V gave up 3 bases and J gave up 2 bases, with 7 bases separating them. Germline CDR1 and CDR2: MNHNS and SASEGT. TCRdb redid the calling of the 5' RACE reads with MiXCR, one entry per CDR3 protein. The repertoire has around 63,000 distinct CDR3 sequences, about 17% of them found once; the top ten carry approximately 4.8%. This clonotype was counted once. The receptor's source is a human donor in good health. V gene TRBV6-1 combines with J gene TRBJ2-2, with D uncertain. The CDR3 loop is CASSDLRNTGELFF. The CDR3 DNA reads TGTGCCAGCAGTGATCTCCGCAACACCGGGGAGCTGTTTTTT.